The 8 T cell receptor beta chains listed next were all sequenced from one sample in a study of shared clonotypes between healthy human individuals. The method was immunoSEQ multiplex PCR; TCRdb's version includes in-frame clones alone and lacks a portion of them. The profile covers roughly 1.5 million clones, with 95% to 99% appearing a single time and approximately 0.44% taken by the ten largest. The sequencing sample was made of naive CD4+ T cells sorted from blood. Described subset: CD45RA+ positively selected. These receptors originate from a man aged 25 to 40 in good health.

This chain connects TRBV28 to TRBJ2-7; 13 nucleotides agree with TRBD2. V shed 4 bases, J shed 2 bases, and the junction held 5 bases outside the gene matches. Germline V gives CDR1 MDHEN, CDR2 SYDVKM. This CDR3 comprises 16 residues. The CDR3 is CASSSLLAGGTYEQYF. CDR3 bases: TGTGCCAGCAGTTCTTTACTAGCGGGAGGGACCTACGAGCAGTACTTC.

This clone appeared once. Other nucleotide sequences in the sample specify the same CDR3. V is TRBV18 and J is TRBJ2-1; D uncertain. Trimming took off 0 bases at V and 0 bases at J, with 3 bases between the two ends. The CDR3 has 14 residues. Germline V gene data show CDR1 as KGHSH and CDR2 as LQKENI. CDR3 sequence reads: CASSPPSSYNEQFF. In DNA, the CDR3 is TGTGCCAGCTCACCACCGAGCTCCTACAATGAGCAGTTCTTC.

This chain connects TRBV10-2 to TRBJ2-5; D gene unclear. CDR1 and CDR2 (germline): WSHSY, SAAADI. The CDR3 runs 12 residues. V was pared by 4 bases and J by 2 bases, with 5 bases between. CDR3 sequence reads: CASSGLQETQYF. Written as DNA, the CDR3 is TGCGCCAGCAGTGGCCTGCAAGAGACCCAGTACTTC.

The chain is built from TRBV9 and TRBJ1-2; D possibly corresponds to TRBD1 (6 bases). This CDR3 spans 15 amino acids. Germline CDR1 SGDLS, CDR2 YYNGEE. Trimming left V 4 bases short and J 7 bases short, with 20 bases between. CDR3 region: CASSLDEQGLGGYTF. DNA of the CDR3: TGTGCCAGCAGCCTAGACGAGCAGGGGCTTGGTGGCTACACCTTC.

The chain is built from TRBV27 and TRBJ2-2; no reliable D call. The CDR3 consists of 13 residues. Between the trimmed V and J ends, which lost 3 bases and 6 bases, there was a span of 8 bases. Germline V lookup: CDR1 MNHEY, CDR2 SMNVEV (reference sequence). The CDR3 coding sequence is TGTGCCAGCAGTTTCAGAGAGGCCGGGGAGCTGTTTTTT. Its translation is CASSFREAGELFF.

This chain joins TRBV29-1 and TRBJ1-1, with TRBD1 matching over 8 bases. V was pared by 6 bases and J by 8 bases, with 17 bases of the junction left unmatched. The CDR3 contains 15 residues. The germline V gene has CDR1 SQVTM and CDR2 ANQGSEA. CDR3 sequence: CSVNTVTGAWGEAFF. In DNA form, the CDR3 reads TGCAGCGTGAATACCGTGACAGGGGCGTGGGGGGAAGCTTTCTTT.

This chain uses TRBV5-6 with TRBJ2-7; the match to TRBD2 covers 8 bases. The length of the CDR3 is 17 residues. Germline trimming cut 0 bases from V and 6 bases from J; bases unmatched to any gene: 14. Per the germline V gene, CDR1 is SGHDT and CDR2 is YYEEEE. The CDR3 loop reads CASSLVAGAGVQGEQYF. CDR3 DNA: TGTGCCAGCAGCTTGGTAGCCGGAGCGGGAGTTCAGGGCGAGCAGTACTTC.

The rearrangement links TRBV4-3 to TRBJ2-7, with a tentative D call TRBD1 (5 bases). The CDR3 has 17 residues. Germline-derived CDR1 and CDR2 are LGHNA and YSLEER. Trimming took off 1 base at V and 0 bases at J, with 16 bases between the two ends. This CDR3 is CASSQGLVDTTSYEQYF. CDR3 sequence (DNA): TGCGCCAGCAGCCAAGGTCTTGTGGACACCACCTCCTACGAGCAGTACTTC.